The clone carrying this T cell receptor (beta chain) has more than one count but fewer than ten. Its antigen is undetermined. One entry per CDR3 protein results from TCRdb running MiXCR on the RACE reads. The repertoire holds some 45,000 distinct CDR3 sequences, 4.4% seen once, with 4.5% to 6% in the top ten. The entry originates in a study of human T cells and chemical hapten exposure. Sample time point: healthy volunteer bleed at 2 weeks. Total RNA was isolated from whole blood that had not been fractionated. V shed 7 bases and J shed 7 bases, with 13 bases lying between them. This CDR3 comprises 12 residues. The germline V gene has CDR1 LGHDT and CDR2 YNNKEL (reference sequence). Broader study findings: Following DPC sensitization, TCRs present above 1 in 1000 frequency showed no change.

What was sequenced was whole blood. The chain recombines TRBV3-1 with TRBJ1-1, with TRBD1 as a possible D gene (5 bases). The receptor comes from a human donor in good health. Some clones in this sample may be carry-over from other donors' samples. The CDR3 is CASTRRGDEAFF. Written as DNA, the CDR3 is TGTGCCAGCACCCGTCGGGGCGATGAAGCTTTCTTT.